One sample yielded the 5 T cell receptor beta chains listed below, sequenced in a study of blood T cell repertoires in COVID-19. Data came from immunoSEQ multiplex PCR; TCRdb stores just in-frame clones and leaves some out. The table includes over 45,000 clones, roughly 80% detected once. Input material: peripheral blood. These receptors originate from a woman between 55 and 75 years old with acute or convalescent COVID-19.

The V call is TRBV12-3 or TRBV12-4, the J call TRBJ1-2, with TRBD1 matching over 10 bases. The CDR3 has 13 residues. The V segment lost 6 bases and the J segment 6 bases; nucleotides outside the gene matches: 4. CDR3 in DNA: TGTGCCAGCAGCCTGACAGGGGGCGATGGCTACACCTTC. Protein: CASSLTGGDGYTF.

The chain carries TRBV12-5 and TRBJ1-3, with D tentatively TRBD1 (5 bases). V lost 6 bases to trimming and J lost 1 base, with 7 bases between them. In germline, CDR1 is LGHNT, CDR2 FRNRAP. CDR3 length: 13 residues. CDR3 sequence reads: CASGWTSGNTIYF. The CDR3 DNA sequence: TGTGCTAGTGGCTGGACATCTGGAAACACCATATATTTT.

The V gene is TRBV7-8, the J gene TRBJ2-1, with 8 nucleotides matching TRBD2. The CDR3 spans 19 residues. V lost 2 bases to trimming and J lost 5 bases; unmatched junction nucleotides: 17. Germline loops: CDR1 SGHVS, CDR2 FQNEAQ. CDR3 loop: CASSLRIAGFTGADNEQFF. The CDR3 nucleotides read TGTGCCAGCAGCTTAAGGATAGCGGGGTTCACCGGGGCGGACAATGAGCAGTTCTTC.

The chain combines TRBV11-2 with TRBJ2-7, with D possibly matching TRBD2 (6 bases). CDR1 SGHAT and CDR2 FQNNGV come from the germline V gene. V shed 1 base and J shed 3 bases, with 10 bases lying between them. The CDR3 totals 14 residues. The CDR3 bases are TGTGCCAGCAGCTTAGTCGGGGGAAGCTACGAGCAGTACTTC. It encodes CASSLVGGSYEQYF.

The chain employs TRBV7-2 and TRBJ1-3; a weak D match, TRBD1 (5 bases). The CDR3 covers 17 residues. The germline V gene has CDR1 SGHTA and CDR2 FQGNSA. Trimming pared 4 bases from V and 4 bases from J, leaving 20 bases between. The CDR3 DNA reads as TGTGCCAGCAGCTCAAGACCCCCAGGGAATAAAGGAAACACCATATATTTT. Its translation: CASSSRPPGNKGNTIYF.